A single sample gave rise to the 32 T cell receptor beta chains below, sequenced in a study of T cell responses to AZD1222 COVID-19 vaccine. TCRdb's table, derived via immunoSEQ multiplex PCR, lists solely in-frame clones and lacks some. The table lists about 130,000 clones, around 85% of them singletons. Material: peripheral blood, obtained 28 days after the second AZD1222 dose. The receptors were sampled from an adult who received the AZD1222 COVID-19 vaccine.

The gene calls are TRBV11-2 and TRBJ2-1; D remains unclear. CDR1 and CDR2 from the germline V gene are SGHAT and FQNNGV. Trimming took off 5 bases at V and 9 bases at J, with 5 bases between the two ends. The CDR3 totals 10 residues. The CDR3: CASSLAEQFF. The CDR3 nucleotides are TGTGCCAGCAGCCTTGCTGAGCAGTTCTTC.

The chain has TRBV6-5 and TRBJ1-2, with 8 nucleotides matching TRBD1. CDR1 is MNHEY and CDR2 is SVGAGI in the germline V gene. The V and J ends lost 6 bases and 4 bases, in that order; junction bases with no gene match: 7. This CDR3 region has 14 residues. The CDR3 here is CASRATGESYGYTF. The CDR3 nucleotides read TGTGCCAGCAGAGCGACAGGGGAGTCCTATGGCTACACCTTC.

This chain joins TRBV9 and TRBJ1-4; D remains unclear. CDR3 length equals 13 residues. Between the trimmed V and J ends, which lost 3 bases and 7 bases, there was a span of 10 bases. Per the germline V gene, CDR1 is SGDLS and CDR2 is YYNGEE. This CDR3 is CASSGVLGEKLFF. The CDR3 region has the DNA TGTGCCAGCAGCGGGGTCCTTGGTGAAAAACTGTTTTTT.

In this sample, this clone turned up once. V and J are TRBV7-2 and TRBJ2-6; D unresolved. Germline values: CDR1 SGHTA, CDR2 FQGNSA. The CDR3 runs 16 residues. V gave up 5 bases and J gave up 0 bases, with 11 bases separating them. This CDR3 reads CASSLGPLSGANVLTF. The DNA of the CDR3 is TGTGCCAGCAGCCTCGGACCGCTCTCTGGGGCCAACGTCCTGACTTTC. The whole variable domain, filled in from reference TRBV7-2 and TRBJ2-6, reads GAGVSQSPSNKVTEKGKDVELRCDPISGHTALYWYRQSLGQGLEFLIYFQGNSAPDKSGLPSDRFSAERTGGSVSTLTIQRTQQEDSAVYLCASSLGPLSGANVLTFGAGSRLTVL.

CDR3 in amino acids: CASSYGPNSGNTIYF. Here the CDR3 DNA reads TGTGCCAGCAGTTACGGACCGAACTCTGGAAACACCATATATTTT. The chain recombines TRBV3-1 (or the pseudogene TRBV3-2) with TRBJ1-3; D is ambiguous. The germline V and J ends were trimmed by 6 bases and 0 bases, with 12 bases remaining between them. Germline loops: CDR1 LGHDT, CDR2 YNNKEL (reference sequence). This CDR3 region has 15 residues.

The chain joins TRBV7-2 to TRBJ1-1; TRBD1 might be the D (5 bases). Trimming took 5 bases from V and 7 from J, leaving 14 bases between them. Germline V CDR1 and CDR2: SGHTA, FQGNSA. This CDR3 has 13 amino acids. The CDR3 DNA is TGTGCCAGCAGCCTCAGGGCAGTCCGTGAAGCTTTCTTT. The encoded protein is CASSLRAVREAFF.

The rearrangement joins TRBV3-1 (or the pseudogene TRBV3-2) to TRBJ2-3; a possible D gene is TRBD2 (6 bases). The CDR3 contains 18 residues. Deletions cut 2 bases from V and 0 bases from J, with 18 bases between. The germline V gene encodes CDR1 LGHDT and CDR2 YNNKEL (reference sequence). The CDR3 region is CASSQLGEVGQSTDTQYF. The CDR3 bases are TGTGCCAGCAGCCAACTAGGGGAGGTCGGCCAAAGCACAGATACGCAGTATTTT.

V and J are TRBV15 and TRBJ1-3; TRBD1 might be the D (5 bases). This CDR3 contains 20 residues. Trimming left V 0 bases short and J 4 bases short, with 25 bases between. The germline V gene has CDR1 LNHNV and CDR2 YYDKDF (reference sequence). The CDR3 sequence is CATSREDKASAGTYGNTIYF. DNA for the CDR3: TGTGCCACCAGCAGAGAAGACAAGGCGAGCGCGGGGACCTACGGAAACACCATATATTTT.

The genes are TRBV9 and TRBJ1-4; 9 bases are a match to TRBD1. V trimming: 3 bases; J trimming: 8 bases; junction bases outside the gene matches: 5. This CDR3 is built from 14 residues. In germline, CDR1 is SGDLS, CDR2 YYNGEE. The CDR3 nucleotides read TGTGCCAGCAGCGCCCGGACAGGGGACGAAAAACTGTTTTTT. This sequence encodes CASSARTGDEKLFF.

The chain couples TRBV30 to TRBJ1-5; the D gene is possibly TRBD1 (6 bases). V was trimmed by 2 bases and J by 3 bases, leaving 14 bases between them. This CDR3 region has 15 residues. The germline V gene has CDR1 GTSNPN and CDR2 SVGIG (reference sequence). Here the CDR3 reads CAWSNGQGTNQPQHF. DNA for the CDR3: TGTGCCTGGAGTAATGGTCAGGGGACCAATCAGCCCCAGCATTTT.

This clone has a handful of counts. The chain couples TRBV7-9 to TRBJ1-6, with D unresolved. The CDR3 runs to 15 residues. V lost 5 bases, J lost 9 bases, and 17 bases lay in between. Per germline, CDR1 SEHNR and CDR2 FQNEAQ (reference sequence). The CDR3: CASSHSGDMGSPLHF. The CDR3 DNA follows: TGTGCCAGCAGCCATTCGGGAGATATGGGTTCACCCCTCCACTTT. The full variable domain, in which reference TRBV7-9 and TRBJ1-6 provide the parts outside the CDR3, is DTGVSQNPRHKITKRGQNVTFRCDPISEHNRLYWYRQTLGQGPEFLTYFQNEAQLEKSRLLSDRFSAERPKGSFSTLEIQRTEQGDSAMYLCASSHSGDMGSPLHFGNGTRLTVT.

Written as DNA, the CDR3 is TGTGCCAGCAGCACGACTAGCGGCAGCAACGAGCAGTACTTC. As protein: CASSTTSGSNEQYF. V is TRBV3-1 (or the pseudogene TRBV3-2) and J is TRBJ2-7; 9 nucleotides line up with TRBD2. This CDR3 is 14 amino acids long. Germline V gene data show CDR1 as LGHDT and CDR2 as YNNKEL (reference sequence). The V gene end was trimmed by 5 bases and the J gene end by 5 bases; junction bases not matched to a gene: 7.

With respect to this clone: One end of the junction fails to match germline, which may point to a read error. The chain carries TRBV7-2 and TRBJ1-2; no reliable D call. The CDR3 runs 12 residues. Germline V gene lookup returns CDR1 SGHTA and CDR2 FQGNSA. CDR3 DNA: TGTGCCAGCAGCGTTACCGGGCCGCCCCTAGCCTTC. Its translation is CASSVTGPPLAF.

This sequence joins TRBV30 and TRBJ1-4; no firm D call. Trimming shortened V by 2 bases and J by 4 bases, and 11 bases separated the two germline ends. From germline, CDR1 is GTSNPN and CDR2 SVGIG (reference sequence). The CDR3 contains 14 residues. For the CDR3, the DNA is TGTGCCTGGAGTCCCGGATGGCGTAATGAAAAACTGTTTTTT. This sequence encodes CAWSPGWRNEKLFF.

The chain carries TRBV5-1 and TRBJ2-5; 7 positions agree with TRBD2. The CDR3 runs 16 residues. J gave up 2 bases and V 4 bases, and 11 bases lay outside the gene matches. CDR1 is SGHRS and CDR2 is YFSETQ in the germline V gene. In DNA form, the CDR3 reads TGCGCCAGCAGCCTAGGGTCTTCTAGCGGACAAGAGACCCAGTACTTC. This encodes CASSLGSSSGQETQYF.

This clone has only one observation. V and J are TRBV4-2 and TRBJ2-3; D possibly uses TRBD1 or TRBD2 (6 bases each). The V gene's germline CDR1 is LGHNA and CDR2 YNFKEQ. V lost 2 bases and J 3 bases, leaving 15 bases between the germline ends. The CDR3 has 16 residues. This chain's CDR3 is CASSQQQGGGTDTQYF. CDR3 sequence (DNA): TGTGCCAGCAGCCAACAGCAAGGGGGAGGTACAGATACGCAGTATTTT.

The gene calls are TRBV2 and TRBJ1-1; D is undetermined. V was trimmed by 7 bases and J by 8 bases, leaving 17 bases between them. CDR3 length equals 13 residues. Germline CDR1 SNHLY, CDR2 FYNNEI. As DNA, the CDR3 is TGTGCCAGCAAAGTCGAGCCGGTTGAGGAAGCTTTCTTT. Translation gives CASKVEPVEEAFF.

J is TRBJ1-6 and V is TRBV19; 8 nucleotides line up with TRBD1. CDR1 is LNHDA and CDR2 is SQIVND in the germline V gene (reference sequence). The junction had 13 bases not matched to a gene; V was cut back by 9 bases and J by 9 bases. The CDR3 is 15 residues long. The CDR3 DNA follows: TGTGCCAGCGATTGGACAGGGTCAGGCTCTTCACCCCTCCACTTT. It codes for CASDWTGSGSSPLHF.

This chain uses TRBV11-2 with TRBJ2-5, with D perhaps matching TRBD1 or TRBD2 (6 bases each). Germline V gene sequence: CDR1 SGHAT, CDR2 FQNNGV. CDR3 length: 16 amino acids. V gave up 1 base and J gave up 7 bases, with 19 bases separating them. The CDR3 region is CASSLVGGPKAGTQYF. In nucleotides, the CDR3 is TGTGCCAGCAGCTTAGTCGGGGGCCCCAAGGCTGGGACCCAGTACTTC.

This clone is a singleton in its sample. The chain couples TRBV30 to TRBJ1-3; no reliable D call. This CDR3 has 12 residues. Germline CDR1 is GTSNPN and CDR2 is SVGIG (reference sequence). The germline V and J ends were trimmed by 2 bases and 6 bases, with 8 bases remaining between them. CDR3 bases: TGTGCCTGGAGTCCGTCGGTAAACACCATATATTTT. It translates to CAWSPSVNTIYF.

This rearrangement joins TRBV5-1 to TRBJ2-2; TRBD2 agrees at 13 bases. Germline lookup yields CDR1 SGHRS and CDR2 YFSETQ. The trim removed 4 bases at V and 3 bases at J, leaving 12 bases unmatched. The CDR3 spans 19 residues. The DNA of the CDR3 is TGCGCCAGCAGCCCTTGGACTAGCGGGGGCCCGACCGACACCGGGGAGCTGTTTTTT. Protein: CASSPWTSGGPTDTGELFF.

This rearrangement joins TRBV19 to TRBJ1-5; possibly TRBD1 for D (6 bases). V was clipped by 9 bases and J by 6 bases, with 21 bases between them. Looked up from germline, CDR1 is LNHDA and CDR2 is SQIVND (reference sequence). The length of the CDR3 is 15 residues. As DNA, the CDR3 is TGTGCCAGCCTCTCCGGGACAAAAACGGGTCAGCCCCAGCATTTT. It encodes CASLSGTKTGQPQHF.

The CDR3 reads CASSVAAGSHYGYTF. CDR3 sequence (DNA): TGTGCCAGCAGCGTAGCGGCAGGGTCTCACTATGGCTACACCTTC. The chain combines TRBV9 with TRBJ1-2; a weak D match, TRBD1 (5 bases). Germline V CDR1 and CDR2: SGDLS, YYNGEE. V shed 0 bases and J shed 3 bases, with 12 bases lying between them. The CDR3 covers 15 residues.

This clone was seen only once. The CDR3 here is CAWRLAGGRTDTQYF. In DNA, the CDR3 is TGTGCCTGGAGGCTAGCGGGGGGCCGCACAGATACGCAGTATTTT. This chain joins TRBV30 and TRBJ2-3, with 11 bases lining up with TRBD2. V was pared by 3 bases and J by 1 base, with 3 bases of the junction left unmatched. The CDR3 has 15 residues. From germline, CDR1 is GTSNPN and CDR2 SVGIG (reference sequence).

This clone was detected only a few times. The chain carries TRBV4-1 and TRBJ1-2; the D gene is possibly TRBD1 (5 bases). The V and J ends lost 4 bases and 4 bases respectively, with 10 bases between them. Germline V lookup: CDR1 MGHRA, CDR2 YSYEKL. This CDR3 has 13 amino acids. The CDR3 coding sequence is TGCGCCAGCAGCCCCCGGGACGGCTATGGCTACACCTTC. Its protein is CASSPRDGYGYTF.

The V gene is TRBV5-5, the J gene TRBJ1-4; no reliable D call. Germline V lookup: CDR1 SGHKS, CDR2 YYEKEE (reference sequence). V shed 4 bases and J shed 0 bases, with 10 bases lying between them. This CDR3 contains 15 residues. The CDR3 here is CASSLIKATNEKLFF. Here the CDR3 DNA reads TGTGCCAGCAGCCTGATCAAAGCAACTAATGAAAAACTGTTTTTT.

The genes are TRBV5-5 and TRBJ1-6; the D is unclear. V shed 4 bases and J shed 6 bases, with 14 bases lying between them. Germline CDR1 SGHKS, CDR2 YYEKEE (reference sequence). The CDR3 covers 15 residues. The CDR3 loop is CASSPNSEANSPLHF. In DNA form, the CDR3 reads TGTGCCAGCAGCCCGAACTCTGAGGCTAATTCACCCCTCCACTTT.

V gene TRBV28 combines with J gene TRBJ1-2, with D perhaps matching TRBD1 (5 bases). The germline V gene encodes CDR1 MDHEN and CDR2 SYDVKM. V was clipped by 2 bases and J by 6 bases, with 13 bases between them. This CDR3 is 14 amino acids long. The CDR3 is CASSLIAGSDGYTF. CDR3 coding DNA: TGTGCCAGCAGTTTAATCGCAGGGTCGGATGGCTACACCTTC.

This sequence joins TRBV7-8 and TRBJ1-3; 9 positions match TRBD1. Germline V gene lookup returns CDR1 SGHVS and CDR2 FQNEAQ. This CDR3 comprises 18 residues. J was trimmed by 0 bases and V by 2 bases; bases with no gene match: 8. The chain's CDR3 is CASSLRPGTGFSGNTIYF. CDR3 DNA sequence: TGTGCCAGCAGCTTAAGGCCCGGGACAGGGTTCTCTGGAAACACCATATATTTT.

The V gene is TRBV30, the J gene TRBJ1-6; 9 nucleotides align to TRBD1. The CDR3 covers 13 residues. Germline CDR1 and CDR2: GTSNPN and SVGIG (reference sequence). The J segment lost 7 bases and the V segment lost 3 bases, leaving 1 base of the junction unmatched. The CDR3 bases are TGTGCCTGGAGGGACAGGGGAAATTCACCCCTCCACTTT. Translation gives CAWRDRGNSPLHF.

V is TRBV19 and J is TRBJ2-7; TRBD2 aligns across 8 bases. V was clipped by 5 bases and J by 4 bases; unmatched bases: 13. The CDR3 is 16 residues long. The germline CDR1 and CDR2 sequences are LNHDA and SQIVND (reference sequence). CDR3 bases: TGTGCCAGTAGTCTCCACCGAGCGGGGGAAGGTTACGAGCAGTACTTC. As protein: CASSLHRAGEGYEQYF.

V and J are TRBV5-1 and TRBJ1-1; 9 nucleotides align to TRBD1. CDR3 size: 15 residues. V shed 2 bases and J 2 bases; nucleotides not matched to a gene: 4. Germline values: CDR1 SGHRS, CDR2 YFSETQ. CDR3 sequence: CASSLQGAANTEAFF. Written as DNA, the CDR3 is TGCGCCAGCAGCTTACAGGGGGCCGCAAACACTGAAGCTTTCTTT.